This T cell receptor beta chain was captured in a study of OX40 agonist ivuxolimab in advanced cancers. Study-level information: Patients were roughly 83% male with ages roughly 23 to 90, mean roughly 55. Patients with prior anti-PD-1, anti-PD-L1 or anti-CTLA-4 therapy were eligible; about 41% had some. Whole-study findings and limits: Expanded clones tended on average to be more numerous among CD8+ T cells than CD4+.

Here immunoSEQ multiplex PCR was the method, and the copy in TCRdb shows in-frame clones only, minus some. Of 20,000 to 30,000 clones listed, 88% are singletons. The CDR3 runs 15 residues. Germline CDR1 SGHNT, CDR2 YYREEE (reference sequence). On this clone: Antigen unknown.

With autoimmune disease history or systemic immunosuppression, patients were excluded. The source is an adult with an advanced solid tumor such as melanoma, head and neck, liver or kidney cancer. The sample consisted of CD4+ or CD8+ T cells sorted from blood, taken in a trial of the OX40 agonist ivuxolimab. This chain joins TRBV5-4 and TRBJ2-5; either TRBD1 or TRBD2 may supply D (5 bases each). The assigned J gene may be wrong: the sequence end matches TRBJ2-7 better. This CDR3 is CASSPRPGTSYEQYF. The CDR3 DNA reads TGTGCCAGCAGCCCGAGGCCAGGGACGTCCTACGAGCAGTACTTC.